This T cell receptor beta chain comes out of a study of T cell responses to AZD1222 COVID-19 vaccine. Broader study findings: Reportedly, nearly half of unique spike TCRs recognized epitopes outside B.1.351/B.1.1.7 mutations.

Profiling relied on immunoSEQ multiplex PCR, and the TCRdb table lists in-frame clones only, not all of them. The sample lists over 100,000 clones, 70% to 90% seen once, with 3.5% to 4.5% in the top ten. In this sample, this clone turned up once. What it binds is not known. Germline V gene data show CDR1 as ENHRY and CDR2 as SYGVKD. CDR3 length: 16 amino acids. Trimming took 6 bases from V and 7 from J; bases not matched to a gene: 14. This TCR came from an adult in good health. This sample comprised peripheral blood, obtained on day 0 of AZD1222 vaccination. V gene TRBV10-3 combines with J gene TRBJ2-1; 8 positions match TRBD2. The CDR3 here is CAISPPNGGAQNEQFF. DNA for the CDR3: TGTGCCATCAGCCCACCCAACGGGGGGGCGCAGAATGAGCAGTTCTTC.